These 10 T cell receptor beta chains were sequenced from one sample in a study of CD8 T cells in ankylosing spondylitis. TCRdb reprocessed the 5' RACE reads with MiXCR, giving one entry per CDR3 protein. The profile covers some 220,000 distinct CDR3 sequences, with roughly a tenth appearing a single time and 2.6% taken by the ten largest. The sample was blood, either unsorted or a sorted T cell fraction (not recorded which). The receptors shown here come from a male donor with ankylosing spondylitis or in good health (not recorded which).

This clonotype was observed at least ten times. This sequence joins TRBV19 and TRBJ2-7, with 12 positions matching TRBD2. The V segment lost 9 bases and the J segment 1 base; nucleotides outside the gene matches: 4. The V gene's germline CDR1 is LNHDA and CDR2 SQIVND (reference sequence). CDR3 size: 14 residues. The CDR3 DNA is TGTGCCAGCACCGGGACTAGCGGGTCCTACGAGCAGTACTTC. Translated: CASTGTSGSYEQYF.

This clonotype was recorded at least ten times. Here the CDR3 reads CASSQENYGYTF. The CDR3 DNA follows: TGTGCCAGCAGCCAGGAAAACTATGGCTACACCTTC. The rearrangement uses TRBV12-3 or TRBV12-4 and TRBJ1-2; D ambiguous. Trimming left V 6 bases short and J 2 bases short, with 7 bases between. The CDR3 covers 12 residues.

The chain joins TRBV6-2 or TRBV6-3 to TRBJ1-1; D call uncertain. CDR3 size: 15 residues. Germline CDR1 is MNHEY and CDR2 is SVGEGT. Trimming removed 2 bases from V and 7 bases from J, with 17 bases in between. CDR3 DNA sequence: TGTGCCAGCAGTTACGTGAGACAAGTGTATTTTGAAGCTTTCTTT. Its translation is CASSYVRQVYFEAFF.

The sample holds many counts of this clonotype. V and J are TRBV29-1 and TRBJ2-7; 8 positions agree with TRBD2. Losses at the gene ends were 0 bases for V and 0 bases for J; bases not matched to a gene: 4. The CDR3 runs to 15 residues. Germline values: CDR1 SQVTM, CDR2 ANQGSEA. The CDR3: CSVEDLSGGSYEQYF. The CDR3 coding sequence is TGCAGCGTTGAAGATCTGAGCGGGGGCTCCTACGAGCAGTACTTC.

This clonotype was detected many times. The genes are TRBV12-3 or TRBV12-4 and TRBJ2-2, with a possible D match to TRBD2 (5 bases). The CDR3 is 15 amino acids. With 3 bases removed from V and 7 bases from J, the gap between germline ends came to 15 bases. The CDR3: CASSLTHGIGGELFF. CDR3 in DNA: TGTGCCAGCAGTTTGACGCACGGGATTGGCGGGGAGCTGTTTTTT.

This clonotype came up many times. The V call is TRBV6-2 or TRBV6-3, the J call TRBJ2-7; D is uncertain. The CDR3 has 12 amino acids. The germline gives CDR1 MNHEY, CDR2 SVGEGT. With 2 bases removed from V and 2 bases from J, the gap between germline ends came to 4 bases. The DNA of the CDR3 is TGTGCCAGCAGTTACACGACCTACGAGCAGTACTTC. It specifies CASSYTTYEQYF.

This chain links TRBV30 with TRBJ2-6, with a weak D call TRBD2 (8 bases). V was cut by 8 bases and J by 1 base, with 21 bases left in between. The CDR3 sequence is 17 residues long. Germline assignment: CDR1 GTSNPN and CDR2 SVGIG (reference sequence). The CDR3 nucleotides are TGTGCCAGCGGGGGTGGGACAGTCTTTTCTGGGGCCAACGTCCTGACTTTC. Protein sequence: CASGGGTVFSGANVLTF.

This clonotype has a handful of counts. The chain carries TRBV20-1 and TRBJ2-1; 9 bases are shared with TRBD1. The trim removed 2 bases at V and 3 bases at J, leaving 2 bases unmatched. The CDR3 has 14 amino acids. Per the germline V gene, CDR1 is DFQATT and CDR2 is SNEGSKA (reference sequence). The CDR3 DNA is TGCAGTGCTAGAAGGACAGGGGTCTACAATGAGCAGTTCTTC. This encodes CSARRTGVYNEQFF.

This clonotype was observed many times. V is TRBV11-2 and J is TRBJ2-1; 11 nucleotides agree with TRBD2. The CDR3 spans 19 residues. Germline V lookup: CDR1 SGHAT, CDR2 FQNNGV. Trimming removed 5 bases from V and 7 bases from J; junction bases left unmatched: 19. CDR3 nucleotide sequence: TGTGCCAGCAGCAGAAATCCGTTACTAGCGGGGGCGAACGGGAATGAGCAGTTCTTC. Protein product: CASSRNPLLAGANGNEQFF. Supplemented by reference TRBV11-2 and TRBJ2-1, the full variable domain reads EAGVAQSPRYKIIEKRQSVAFWCNPISGHATLYWYQQILGQGPKLLIQFQNNGVVDDSQLPKDRFSAERLKGVDSTLKIQPAKLEDSAVYLCASSRNPLLAGANGNEQFFGPGTRLTVL.

This clonotype showed up just a few times. The chain links TRBV11-2 to TRBJ1-1; D is perhaps TRBD1 (5 bases). This CDR3 region has 15 residues. Germline CDR1 reads SGHAT; CDR2 reads FQNNGV. V lost 3 bases and J 1 base, leaving 12 bases between the germline ends. The CDR3 loop is CASSFTGTANTEAFF. The CDR3 coding sequence is TGTGCCAGCAGCTTTACCGGGACGGCGAACACTGAAGCTTTCTTT.